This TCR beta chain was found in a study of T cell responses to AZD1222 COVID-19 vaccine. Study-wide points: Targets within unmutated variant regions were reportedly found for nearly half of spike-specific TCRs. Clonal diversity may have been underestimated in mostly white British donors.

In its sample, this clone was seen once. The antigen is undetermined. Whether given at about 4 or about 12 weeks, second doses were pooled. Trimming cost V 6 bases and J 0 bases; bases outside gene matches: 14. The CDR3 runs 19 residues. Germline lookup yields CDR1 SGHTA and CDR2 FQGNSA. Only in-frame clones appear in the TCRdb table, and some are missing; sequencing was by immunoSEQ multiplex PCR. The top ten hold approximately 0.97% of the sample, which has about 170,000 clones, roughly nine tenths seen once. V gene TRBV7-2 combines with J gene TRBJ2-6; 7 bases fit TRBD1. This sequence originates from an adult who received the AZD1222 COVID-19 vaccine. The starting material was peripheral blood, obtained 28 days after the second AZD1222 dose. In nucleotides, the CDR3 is TGTGCCAGCAGACTCCGGGACAGCCCTTTGAGCTCTGGGGCCAACGTCCTGACTTTC. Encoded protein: CASRLRDSPLSSGANVLTF. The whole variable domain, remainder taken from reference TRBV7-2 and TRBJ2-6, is GAGVSQSPSNKVTEKGKDVELRCDPISGHTALYWYRQSLGQGLEFLIYFQGNSAPDKSGLPSDRFSAERTGGSVSTLTIQRTQQEDSAVYLCASRLRDSPLSSGANVLTFGAGSRLTVL.